This TCR beta chain was identified during a study of blood T cell repertoires in COVID-19. Whole-study context: Nucleic acid was either cDNA or gDNA, and it came from T cells, B-cell-depleted T cells, or PBMCs.

The CDR3 loop spans 13 amino acids. Per germline, CDR1 SGHTA and CDR2 FQGNSA. The V and J ends lost 2 bases and 6 bases respectively, with 7 bases between them. Data came from immunoSEQ multiplex PCR; TCRdb stores just in-frame clones and leaves some out. This sample has about 100,000 clones, with 91% found just once. The V call is TRBV7-2, the J call TRBJ1-4; D remains ambiguous. The TCR was taken from a man aged 45 to 65 with acute or convalescent COVID-19. Sequencing was performed on peripheral blood. CDR3 region: CASSLNPDEKLFF. The CDR3 DNA reads TGTGCCAGCAGCTTAAATCCCGATGAAAAACTGTTTTTT.